This entry describes one T cell receptor beta chain. Its matching antigen is unknown. This entry belongs to a study of cytomegalovirus exposure and HLA in healthy donors. Use of 60 Vbeta and 13 Jbeta primers characterized the PCR. TCRdb's table, derived via immunoSEQ multiplex PCR, lists solely in-frame clones and lacks some. The repertoire holds 150,000 to 200,000 clones, with about three quarters as singletons. Study-level points and caveats: Follow-up analysis seemed to connect common viral pathogens with several of the most significant clusters identified. One later analysis reportedly identified an Asian-associated ancestry cluster that showed fewer N-insertions than the 666-donor mean.

J lost 6 bases, V lost 0 bases, and 11 bases had no gene match. Germline values: CDR1 SGHVS, CDR2 FNYEAQ. This CDR3 has 16 residues. The origin of this receptor is a female donor in good health and CMV-seronegative. V is TRBV7-6 and J is TRBJ2-7, with TRBD1 identical over 7 bases. Sequenced sample: PBMCs. The CDR3 region has the DNA TGTGCCAGCAGCTTAGCGCTACAGGGGAGCATCATCGAGCAGTACTTC. Translation: CASSLALQGSIIEQYF.